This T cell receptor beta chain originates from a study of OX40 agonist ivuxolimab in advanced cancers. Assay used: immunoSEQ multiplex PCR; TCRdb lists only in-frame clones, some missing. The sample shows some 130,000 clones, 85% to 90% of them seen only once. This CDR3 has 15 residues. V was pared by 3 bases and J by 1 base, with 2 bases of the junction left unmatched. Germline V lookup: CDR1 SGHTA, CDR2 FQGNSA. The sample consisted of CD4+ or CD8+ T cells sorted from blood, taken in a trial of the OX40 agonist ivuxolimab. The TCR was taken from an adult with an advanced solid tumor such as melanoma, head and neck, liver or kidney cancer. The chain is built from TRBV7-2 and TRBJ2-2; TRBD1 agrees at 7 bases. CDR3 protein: CASSLTGRNTGELFF. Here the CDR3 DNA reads TGTGCCAGCAGCTTGACAGGGAGGAACACCGGGGAGCTGTTTTTT. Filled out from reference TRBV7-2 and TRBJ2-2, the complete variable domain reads GAGVSQSPSNKVTEKGKDVELRCDPISGHTALYWYRQSLGQGLEFLIYFQGNSAPDKSGLPSDRFSAERTGGSVSTLTIQRTQQEDSAVYLCASSLTGRNTGELFFGEGSRLTVL.